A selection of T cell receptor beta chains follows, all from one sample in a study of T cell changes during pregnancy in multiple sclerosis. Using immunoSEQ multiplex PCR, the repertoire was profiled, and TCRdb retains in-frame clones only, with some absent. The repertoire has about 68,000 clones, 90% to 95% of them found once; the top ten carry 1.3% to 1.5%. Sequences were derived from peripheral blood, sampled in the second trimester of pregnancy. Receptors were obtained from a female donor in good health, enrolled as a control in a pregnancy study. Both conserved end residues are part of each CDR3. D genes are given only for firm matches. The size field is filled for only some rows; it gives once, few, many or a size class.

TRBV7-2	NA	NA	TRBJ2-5	TGTGCCAGCAGCTTCCTTGAACGGGAGAGAGAGACCCAGTACTTC	CASSFLERERETQYF
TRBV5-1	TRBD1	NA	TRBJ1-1	TGCGCCAGCAGCCTCCCCAAAATGGGGACAGGGGCAAACACTGAAGCTTTCTTT	CASSLPKMGTGANTEAFF
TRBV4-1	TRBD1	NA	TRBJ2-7	TGCGCCAGCAGCCCCCCGAGGGACAGGGGGTTCTACGAGCAGTACTTC	CASSPPRDRGFYEQYF
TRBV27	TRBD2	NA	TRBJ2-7	TGTGCCAGCAGTCTATCCGCCACTAGCGGCCGACTCTCCTTC	CASSLSATSGRLSF
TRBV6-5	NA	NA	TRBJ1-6	TGTGCCACGACGGGGGAGGGACCCCTCCACTTT	CATTGEGPLHF
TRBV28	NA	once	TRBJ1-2	TGTGCCAGCAGTAACAGGGAGCCCACGGAGGGCTACACCTTC	CASSNREPTEGYTF
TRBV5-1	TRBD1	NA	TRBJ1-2	TGCGCCAGCAGCTTGGGGGGGACAGGGCCTAAGAACTATGGCTACACCTTC	CASSLGGTGPKNYGYTF
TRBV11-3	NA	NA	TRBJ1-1	TGTGCCAGCAGCTTACAGGGAATCGCTGAAGCTTTCTTT	CASSLQGIAEAFF
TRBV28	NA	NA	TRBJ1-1	TGTGCCAGCAGTCCAACCCGGTACAGGCCAGGAGGGGACACTGAAGCTTTCTTT	CASSPTRYRPGGDTEAFF
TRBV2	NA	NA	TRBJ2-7	TGTGCCAGCAGTGCAACTGGGGGGATATCCTACGAGCAGTACTTC	CASSATGGISYEQYF
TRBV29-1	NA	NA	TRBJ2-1	TGCAGCGTTGCCCCGGACAGTACCTACAATGAGCAGTTCTTC	CSVAPDSTYNEQFF
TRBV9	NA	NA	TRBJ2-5	TGTGCCAGCAGCGTAGGAGGGGGAGAGACCCAGTACTTC	CASSVGGGETQYF
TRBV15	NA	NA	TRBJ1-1	TGTGCCACCAGCTTGGAACAGGGCGAAGCTTTCTTT	CATSLEQGEAFF
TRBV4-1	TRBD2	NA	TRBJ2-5	TGCGCCAGCAGCTTAACCCTAGCGGGAAGGGAGGAGACCCAGTACTTC	CASSLTLAGREETQYF
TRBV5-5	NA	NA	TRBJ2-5	TGTGCCAGCAGCTTATTATCAGGGTCGGAGACCCAGTACTTC	CASSLLSGSETQYF
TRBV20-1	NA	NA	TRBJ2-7	TGCAGTGCTGTACAGGGAATCGAGCAGTACTTC	CSAVQGIEQYF
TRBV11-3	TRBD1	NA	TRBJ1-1	TGTGCCAGCAGCCGGACAGGATTATCGAACACTGAAGCTTTCTTT	CASSRTGLSNTEAFF
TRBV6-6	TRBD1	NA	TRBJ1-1	TGTGCCAGCAGCCCATATAAGAAACAGGGGGATGAAGCTTTCTTT	CASSPYKKQGDEAFF
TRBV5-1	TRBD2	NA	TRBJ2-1	TGCGCCAGCAGCCCCTATAGCGGGAGGAATGAGCAGTTCTTC	CASSPYSGRNEQFF
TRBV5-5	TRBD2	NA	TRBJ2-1	TGTGCCAGCAGCCCCCGGACTAGCGGGAGACTAAATGAGCAGTTCTTC	CASSPRTSGRLNEQFF
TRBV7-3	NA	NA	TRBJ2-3	TGTGCCAGCAGCTACGACAGGCCACCAGATACGCAGTATTTT	CASSYDRPPDTQYF
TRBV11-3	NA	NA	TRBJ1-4	TGTGCCAGCAGCCTTAGTCGGCGGGCAACTAATGAAAAACTGTTTTTT	CASSLSRRATNEKLFF
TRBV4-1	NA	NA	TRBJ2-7	TGCGCCAGCAGCCCTTACGACAGGAGCTCCTACGAGCAGTACTTC	CASSPYDRSSYEQYF
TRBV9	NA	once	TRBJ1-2	TGTGCCAGCAGCGTAGATGTCTACGGGGGGCGCGAAGTCTATGGCTACACCTTC	CASSVDVYGGREVYGYTF
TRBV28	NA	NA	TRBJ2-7	TGTGCCAGCAGTAGTCTGAGCTCCTACGAGCAGTACTTC	CASSSLSSYEQYF
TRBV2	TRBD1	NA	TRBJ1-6	TGTGCCAGCAGCTCGGACAGGGACAATTCACCCCTCCACTTT	CASSSDRDNSPLHF
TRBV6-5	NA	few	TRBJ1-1	TGTGCCAGCTCTCGCGGGCAGGTCATGAACACTGAAGCTTTCTTT	CASSRGQVMNTEAFF
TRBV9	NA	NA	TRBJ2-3	TGTGCCAGCAGCCCCCGCGTGATTACAGATACGCAGTATTTT	CASSPRVITDTQYF